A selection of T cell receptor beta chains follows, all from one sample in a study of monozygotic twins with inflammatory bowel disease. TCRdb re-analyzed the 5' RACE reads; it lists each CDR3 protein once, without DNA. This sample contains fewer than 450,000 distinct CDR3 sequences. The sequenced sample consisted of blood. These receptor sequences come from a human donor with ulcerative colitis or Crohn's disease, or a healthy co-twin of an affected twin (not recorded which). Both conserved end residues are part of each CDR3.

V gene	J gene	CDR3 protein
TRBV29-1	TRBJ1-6	CSVGNRDGSPLHF
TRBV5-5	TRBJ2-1	CASSYMGSRGRNEQFF
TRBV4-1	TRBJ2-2	CASSKTLTEYTGELFF
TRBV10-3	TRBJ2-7	CAIIRTKAYEQYF
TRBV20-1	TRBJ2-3	CSASNTDTQYF
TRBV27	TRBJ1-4	CASSLSRDRAEKLFF
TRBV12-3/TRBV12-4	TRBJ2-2	CASSSSGGQGRGGELFF
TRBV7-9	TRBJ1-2	CASSPGDIRGYTF
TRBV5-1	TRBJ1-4	CASSQSATNEKLFF
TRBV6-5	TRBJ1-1	CASSYGDIYTEAFF
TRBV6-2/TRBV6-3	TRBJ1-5	CASSNGQGGNQPQHF
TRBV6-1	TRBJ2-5	CASSVARVQETQYF
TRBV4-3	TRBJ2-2	CASSQVSGELFF
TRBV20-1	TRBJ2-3	CSARDVKDTQYF
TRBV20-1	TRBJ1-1	CSARPGTGSLNTEAFF
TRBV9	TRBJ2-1	CASSPLPSYNEQFF
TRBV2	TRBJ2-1	CASREPSPYNEQFF
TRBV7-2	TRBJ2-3	CASSPALGGVTQYF
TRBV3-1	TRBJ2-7	CASSQDGVIGLFYEQYF
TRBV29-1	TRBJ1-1	CSVDPTVEAFF
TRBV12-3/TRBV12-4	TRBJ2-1	CASSSLVYSYNEQFF
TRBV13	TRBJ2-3	CASSLGNPDTQYF
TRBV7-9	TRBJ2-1	CASSSGLAGGTYNEQFF
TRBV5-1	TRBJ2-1	CASWSARNEQFF
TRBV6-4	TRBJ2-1	CASSASLTRGLAWGRYNEQFF
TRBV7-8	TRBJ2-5	CASSSRTGAGKTQYF
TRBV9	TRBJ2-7	CASSVAAGTGNYEQYF
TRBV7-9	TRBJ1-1	CASSPPIQGQENTEAFF
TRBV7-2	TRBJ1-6	CASSKRQSSYNSPLHF
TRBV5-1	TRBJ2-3	CASSLVASGDTQYF
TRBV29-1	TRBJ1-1	CSVFPPLSVFEAFF